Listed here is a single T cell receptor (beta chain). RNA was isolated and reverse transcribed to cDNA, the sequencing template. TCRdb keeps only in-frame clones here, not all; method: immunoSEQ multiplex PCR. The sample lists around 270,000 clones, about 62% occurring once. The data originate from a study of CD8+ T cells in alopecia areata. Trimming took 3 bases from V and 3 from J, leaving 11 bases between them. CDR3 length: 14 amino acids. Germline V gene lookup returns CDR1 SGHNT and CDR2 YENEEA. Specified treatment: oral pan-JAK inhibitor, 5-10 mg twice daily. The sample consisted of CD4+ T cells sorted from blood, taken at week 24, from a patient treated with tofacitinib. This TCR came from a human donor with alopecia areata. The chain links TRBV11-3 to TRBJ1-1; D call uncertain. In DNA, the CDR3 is TGTGCCAGCAGCTTCCGAGCTGAGGACACTGAAGCTTTCTTT. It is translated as CASSFRAEDTEAFF. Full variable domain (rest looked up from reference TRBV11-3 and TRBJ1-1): EAGVVQSPRYKIIEKKQPVAFWCNPISGHNTLYWYLQNLGQGPELLIRYENEEAVDDSQLPKDRFSAERLKGVDSTLKIQPAELGDSAVYLCASSFRAEDTEAFFGQGTRLTVV.